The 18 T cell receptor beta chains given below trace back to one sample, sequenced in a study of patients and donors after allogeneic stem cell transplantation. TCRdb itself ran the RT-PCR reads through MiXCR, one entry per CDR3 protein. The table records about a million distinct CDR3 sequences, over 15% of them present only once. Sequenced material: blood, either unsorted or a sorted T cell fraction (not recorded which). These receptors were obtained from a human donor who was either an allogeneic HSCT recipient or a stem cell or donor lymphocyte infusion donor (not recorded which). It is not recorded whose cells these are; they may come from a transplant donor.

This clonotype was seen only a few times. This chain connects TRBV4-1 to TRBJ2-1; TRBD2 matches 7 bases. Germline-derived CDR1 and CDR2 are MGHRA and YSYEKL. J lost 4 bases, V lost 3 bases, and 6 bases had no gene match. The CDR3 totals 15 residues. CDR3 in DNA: TGCGCCAGCAGCCACCCCCGGGGGGAATACAATGAGCAGTTCTTC. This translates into CASSHPRGEYNEQFF.

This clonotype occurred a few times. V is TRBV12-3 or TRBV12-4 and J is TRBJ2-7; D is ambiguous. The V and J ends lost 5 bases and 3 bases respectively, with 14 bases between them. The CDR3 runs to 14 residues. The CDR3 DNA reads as TGTGCCAGCAGTCCAAGGGTCGGCGACTACGAGCAGTACTTC. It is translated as CASSPRVGDYEQYF.

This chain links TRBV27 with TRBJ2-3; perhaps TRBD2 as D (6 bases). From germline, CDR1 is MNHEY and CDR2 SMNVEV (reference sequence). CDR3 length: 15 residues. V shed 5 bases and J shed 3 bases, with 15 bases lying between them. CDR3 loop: CASSPGGGFTDTQYF. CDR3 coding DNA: TGTGCCAGCAGTCCCGGGGGAGGCTTTACAGATACGCAGTATTTT.

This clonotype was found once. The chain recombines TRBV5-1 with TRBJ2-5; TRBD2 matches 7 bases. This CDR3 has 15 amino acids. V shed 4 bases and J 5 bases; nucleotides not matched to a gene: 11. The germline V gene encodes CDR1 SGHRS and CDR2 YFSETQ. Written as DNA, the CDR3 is TGCGCCAGCAGCACCAGCGGGGCGACGCAGGAGACCCAGTACTTC. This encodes CASSTSGATQETQYF.

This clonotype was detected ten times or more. CDR3 sequence reads: CASSWDGQGPYEQYF. In DNA form, the CDR3 reads TGTGCCAGCAGTTGGGACGGACAGGGTCCCTACGAGCAGTACTTC. The chain couples TRBV12-3 or TRBV12-4 to TRBJ2-7; 8 bases map to TRBD1. The J segment lost 2 bases and the V segment lost 4 bases, leaving 7 bases of the junction unmatched. The CDR3 is 15 residues long.

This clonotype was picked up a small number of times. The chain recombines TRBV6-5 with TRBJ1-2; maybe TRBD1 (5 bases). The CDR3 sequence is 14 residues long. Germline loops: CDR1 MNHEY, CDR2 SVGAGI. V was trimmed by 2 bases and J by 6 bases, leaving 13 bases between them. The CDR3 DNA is TGTGCCAGCAGTTACGGGAAGGAGGGGAATGGCTACACCTTC. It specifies CASSYGKEGNGYTF.

CDR3 residues: CSARGYAGRASQHF. In DNA, the CDR3 is TGCAGTGCTAGAGGATACGCAGGTCGTGCGTCCCAGCATTTT. The V and J genes are TRBV20-1 and TRBJ1-5; D is unresolved. The CDR3 consists of 14 residues. V gave up 1 base and J gave up 11 bases, with 18 bases separating them. Germline loops: CDR1 DFQATT, CDR2 SNEGSKA (reference sequence).

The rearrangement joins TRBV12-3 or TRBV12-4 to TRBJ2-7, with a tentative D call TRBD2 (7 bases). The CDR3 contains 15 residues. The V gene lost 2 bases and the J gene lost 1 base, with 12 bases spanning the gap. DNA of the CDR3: TGTGCCAGCAGTTTAAAAGGGGGGGGTTCCTACGAGCAGTACTTC. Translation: CASSLKGGGSYEQYF.

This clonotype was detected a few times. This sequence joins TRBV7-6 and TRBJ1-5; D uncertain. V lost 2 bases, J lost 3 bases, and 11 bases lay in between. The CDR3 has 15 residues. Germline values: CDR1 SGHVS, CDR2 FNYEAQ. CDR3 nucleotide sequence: TGTGCCAGCAGCTTAAGAGCCCCCCCCAATCAGCCCCAGCATTTT. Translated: CASSLRAPPNQPQHF.

For the CDR3, the DNA is TGCGCCAGCAGCCAATTTGCGGCGACCCTTCCCTACGAGCAGTACTTC. It specifies CASSQFAATLPYEQYF. The V gene is TRBV4-3, the J gene TRBJ2-7; no clear D. This CDR3 is built from 16 residues. Trimming took 2 bases from V and 2 from J, leaving 16 bases between them. Looked up from germline, CDR1 is LGHNA and CDR2 is YSLEER.

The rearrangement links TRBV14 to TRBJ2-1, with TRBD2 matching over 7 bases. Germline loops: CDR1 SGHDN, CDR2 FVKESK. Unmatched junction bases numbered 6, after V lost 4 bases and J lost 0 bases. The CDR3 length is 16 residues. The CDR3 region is CASSRWGGSSYNEQFF. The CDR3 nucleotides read TGTGCCAGCAGCCGATGGGGGGGAAGCTCCTACAATGAGCAGTTCTTC. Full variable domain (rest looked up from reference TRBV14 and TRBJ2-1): EAGVTQFPSHSVIEKGQTVTLRCDPISGHDNLYWYRRVMGKEIKFLLHFVKESKQDESGMPNNRFLAERTGGTYSTLKVQPAELEDSGVYFCASSRWGGSSYNEQFFGPGTRLTVL.

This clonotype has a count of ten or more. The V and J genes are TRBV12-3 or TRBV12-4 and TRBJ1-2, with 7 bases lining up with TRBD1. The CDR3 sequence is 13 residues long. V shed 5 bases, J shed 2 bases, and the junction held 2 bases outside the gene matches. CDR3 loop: CASSVQGNYGYTF. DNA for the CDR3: TGTGCCAGCAGTGTACAGGGGAACTATGGCTACACCTTC.

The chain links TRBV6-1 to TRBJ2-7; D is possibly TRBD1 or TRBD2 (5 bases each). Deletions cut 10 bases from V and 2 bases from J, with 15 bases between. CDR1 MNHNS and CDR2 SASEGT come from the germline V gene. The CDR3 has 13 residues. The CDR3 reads CATRGSATYEQYF. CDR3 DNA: TGTGCCACGAGGGGTAGCGCTACCTACGAGCAGTACTTC.

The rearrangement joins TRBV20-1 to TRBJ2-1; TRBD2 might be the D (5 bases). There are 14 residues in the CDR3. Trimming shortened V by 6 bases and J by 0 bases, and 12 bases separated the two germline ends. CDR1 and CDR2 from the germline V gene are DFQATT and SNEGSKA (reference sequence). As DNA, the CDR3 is TGCAGTGCCCATCGGGGAAGCTCCTACAATGAGCAGTTCTTC. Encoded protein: CSAHRGSSYNEQFF.

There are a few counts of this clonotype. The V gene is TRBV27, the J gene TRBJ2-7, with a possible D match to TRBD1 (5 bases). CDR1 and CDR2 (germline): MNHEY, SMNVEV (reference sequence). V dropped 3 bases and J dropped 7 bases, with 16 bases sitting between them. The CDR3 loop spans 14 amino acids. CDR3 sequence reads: CASSFSTDSIEQYF. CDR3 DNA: TGTGCCAGCAGTTTCTCTACCGACAGCATAGAGCAGTACTTC.

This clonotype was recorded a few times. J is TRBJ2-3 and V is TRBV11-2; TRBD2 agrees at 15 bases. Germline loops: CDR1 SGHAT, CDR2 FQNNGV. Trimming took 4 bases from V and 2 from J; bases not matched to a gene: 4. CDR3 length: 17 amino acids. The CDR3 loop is CASSYRTSGRATDTQYF. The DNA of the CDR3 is TGTGCCAGCAGCTACCGGACTAGCGGGAGGGCCACAGATACGCAGTATTTT. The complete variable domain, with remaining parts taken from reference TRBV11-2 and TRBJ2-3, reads EAGVAQSPRYKIIEKRQSVAFWCNPISGHATLYWYQQILGQGPKLLIQFQNNGVVDDSQLPKDRFSAERLKGVDSTLKIQPAKLEDSAVYLCASSYRTSGRATDTQYFGPGTRLTVL.

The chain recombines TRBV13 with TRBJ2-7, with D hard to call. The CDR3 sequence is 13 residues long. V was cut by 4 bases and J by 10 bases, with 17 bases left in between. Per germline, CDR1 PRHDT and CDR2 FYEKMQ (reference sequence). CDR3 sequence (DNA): TGTGCCAGCAGCTCCCCTCCGGCCAATCCCCAGTACTTC. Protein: CASSSPPANPQYF.

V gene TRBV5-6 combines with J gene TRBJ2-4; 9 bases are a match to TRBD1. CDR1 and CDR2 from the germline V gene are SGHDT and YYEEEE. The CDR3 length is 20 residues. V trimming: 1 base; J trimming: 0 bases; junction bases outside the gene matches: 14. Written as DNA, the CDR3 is TGTGCCAGCAGCTTGAGGGGACAGGGAACGCCCCGTCTAGCCAAAAACATTCAGTACTTC. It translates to CASSLRGQGTPRLAKNIQYF.